The clone carrying this TCR beta chain was counted many times. Antigen: not known. This sample is part of a study of CD8+CD57+ T cells in acquired aplastic anemia. Overall study: Each DNA sample taken from sorted CD4+ and CD8+ cells came to 3 to 4 ug on average. Study-wide results and caveats: Sharing between patients and controls was observed for roughly 30 CD8+ CDR3 sequences. Patient and control CD8+ Simpson's diversity was not significantly different.

V lost 0 bases, J lost 6 bases, and 10 bases lay in between. Germline V lookup: CDR1 SGHRS, CDR2 YFSETQ. This CDR3 is 13 amino acids long. For CDR3 and TCR beta VDJ profiling, genomic DNA was the template used. TCRdb reprocessed the reads with MiXCR, giving one entry per CDR3 protein. This sample has about 220,000 distinct CDR3 sequences, with 34% found just once. The sample was sorted CD4+, CD8+, or CD8+CD57+ T cells (not recorded which) from PBMCs. The gene calls are TRBV5-1 and TRBJ2-7, with a tentative D call TRBD2 (5 bases). This receptor was obtained from a human donor in good health, serving as a control. CDR3: CASSLVEGFEQYF. CDR3 DNA: TGCGCCAGCAGCTTGGTCGAGGGCTTCGAGCAGTACTTC.